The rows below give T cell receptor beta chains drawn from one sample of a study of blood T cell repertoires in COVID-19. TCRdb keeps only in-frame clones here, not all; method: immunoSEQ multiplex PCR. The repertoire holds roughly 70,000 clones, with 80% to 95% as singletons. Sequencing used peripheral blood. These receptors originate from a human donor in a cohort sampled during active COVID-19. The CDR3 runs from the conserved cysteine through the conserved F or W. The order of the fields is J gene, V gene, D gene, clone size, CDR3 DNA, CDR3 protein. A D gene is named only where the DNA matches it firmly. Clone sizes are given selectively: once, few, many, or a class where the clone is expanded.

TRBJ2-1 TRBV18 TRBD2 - TGTGCCAGCTCACCCACTAGCGGGGCGATCAATGAGCAGTTCTTC CASSPTSGAINEQFF
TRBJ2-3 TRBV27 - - TGTGCCAGCAGCGGTTCCGCTAGCACAGATACGCAGTATTTT CASSGSASTDTQYF
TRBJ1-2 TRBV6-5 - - TGTGCCACCCTTGACAGGCTCTATGGCTACACCTTC CATLDRLYGYTF
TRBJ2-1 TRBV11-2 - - TGTGCCAGCAGCCCATGGGAGCCGGACAATGAGCAGTTCTTC CASSPWEPDNEQFF
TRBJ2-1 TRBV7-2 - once TGTGCCAGCAGCCCAGACAGGGTAGGAGGGAATGAGCAGTTCTTC CASSPDRVGGNEQFF
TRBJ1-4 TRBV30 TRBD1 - TGTGCCTTGGACAGGGAGGGTGAAAAACTGTTTTTT CALDREGEKLFF
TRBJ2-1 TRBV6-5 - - TGTGCCAGCAGTTCGGCAGCAGGGTTGAATGAGCAGTTCTTC CASSSAAGLNEQFF
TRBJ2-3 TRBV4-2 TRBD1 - TGTGCCAGCAGCCAAGTGAAGACAGGGGGAGACACAGATACGCAGTATTTT CASSQVKTGGDTDTQYF
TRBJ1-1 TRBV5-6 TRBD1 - TGTGCCAGCAGCCGAATACAGGGGGCTGAAGCTTTCTTT CASSRIQGAEAFF
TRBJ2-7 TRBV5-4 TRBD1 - TGTGCCAGCAGCTCCGAGATGTCCGGGACAGGGAAGGGCGAGCAGTACTTC CASSSEMSGTGKGEQYF
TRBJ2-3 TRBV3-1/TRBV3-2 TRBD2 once TGTGCCAGCAGCCACCTCGGGCGGGGGACCCTGTATTTT CASSHLGRGTLYF
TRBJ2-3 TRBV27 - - TGTGCCAGCAGTAACGACAGAAGTAGCACAGATACGCAGTATTTT CASSNDRSSTDTQYF
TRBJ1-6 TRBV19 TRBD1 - TGTGCCAGTAGTGCCCTTTGGACAGGGCAAAGATCACCCCTCCACTTT CASSALWTGQRSPLHF
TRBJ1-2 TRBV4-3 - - TGCGCCAGCAGCCAGTCCCAGGGATACTATGGCTACACCTTC CASSQSQGYYGYTF
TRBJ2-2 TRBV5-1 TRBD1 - TGCGCCAGCAGAGCCGGGACAGGGATTAACACCGGGGAGCTGTTTTTT CASRAGTGINTGELFF
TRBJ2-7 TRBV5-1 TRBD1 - TGCGCCAGCAGCTTCCGGGACAGTGCCTACGAGCAGTACTTC CASSFRDSAYEQYF
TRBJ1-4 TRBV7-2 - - TGTGCCAGCAGCTCAGGGGTGAGGAGTGAAAAACTGTTTTTT CASSSGVRSEKLFF
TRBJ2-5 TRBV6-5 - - TGTGCCAGCAGTTACATCGGGGAGACCCAGTACTTC CASSYIGETQYF
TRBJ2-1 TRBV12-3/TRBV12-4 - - TGTGCCAGCAGTACCTCGGGACTCGGAAAGCAGTTCTTC CASSTSGLGKQFF
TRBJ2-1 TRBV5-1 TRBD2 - TGCGCCAGCAGCTTGGAGACTGCGGGGGGTGAGCAGTTCTTC CASSLETAGGEQFF
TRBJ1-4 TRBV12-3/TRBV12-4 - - TGTGCCAGCAGCACCGGGAGGGGAGAAAAACTGTTTTTT CASSTGRGEKLFF
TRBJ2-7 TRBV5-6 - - TGTGCCAGCAGCTTGTCACAGGCCTCCTACGAGCAGTACTTC CASSLSQASYEQYF
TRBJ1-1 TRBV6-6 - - TGTGCCAGCAGTGCAAGGAGCCCGGAGGGGACTGAAGCTTTCTTT CASSARSPEGTEAFF
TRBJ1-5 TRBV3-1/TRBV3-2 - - TGTGCCAGCAGCCACGGGTTCGGGGAGCAGCCCCAGCATTTT CASSHGFGEQPQHF
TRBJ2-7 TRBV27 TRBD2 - TGTGCCAGCAGTTCTACCGGGGGGGGTTCCTACGAGCAGTACTTC CASSSTGGGSYEQYF
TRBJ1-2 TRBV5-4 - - TGTGCCAGCAGCTTGCGGGGGGCTAAGAACTATGGCTACACCTTC CASSLRGAKNYGYTF
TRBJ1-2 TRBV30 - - TGTGCCGGATACAGGGATAAGAGCTATGGCTACACCTTC CAGYRDKSYGYTF
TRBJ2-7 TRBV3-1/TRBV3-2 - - TGTGCCAGCAGCCAAGAAGCCCTGGGGGGCTACGAGCAGTACTTC CASSQEALGGYEQYF
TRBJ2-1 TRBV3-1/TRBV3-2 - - TGTGCCAGCAGCCAAACGATTAGCGGTGAGCAGTTCTTC CASSQTISGEQFF